These 7 T cell receptor beta chains were all obtained from the same sample, sequenced in a study of spatial heterogeneity in lung cancer. Overall study findings and caveats: Tumor mutation counts were tracked by expanded intratumoral alpha and beta TCR counts.

Time point indicated: sample taken at primary tumor resection. TCRdb re-called the 5' RACE reads with MiXCR, one entry per CDR3 protein. This sample has a few thousand distinct CDR3 sequences, with around a fifth found just once. Which antigens these TCRs recognize remains unknown. The sequences come from lung tumor tissue, collected at surgery. These TCRs come from a male donor with early-stage non-small cell lung cancer.

The CDR3 loop is CASSQPLADSTDTQYF. The CDR3 DNA is TGTGCCAGCAGTCAACCGCTAGCGGATAGCACAGATACGCAGTATTTT. The chain employs TRBV12-3 or TRBV12-4 and TRBJ2-3; 7 nucleotides line up with TRBD2. V dropped 5 bases and J dropped 0; count of bases not matched to a gene: 8. There are 16 residues in the CDR3.

V is TRBV3-1 and J is TRBJ2-7, with 7 bases aligning to TRBD1. Germline CDR1 is LGHDT and CDR2 is YNNKEL (reference sequence). The J segment lost 2 bases and the V segment lost 4 bases, leaving 5 bases of the junction unmatched. The CDR3 spans 14 residues. CDR3 sequence reads: CASSLTGTAYEQYF. In nucleotides, the CDR3 is TGTGCCAGCAGCCTTACCGGGACAGCCTACGAGCAGTACTTC.

CDR3 sequence reads: CSVEDRVLYEQYF. CDR3 coding DNA: TGCAGCGTTGAAGATCGGGTCCTTTACGAGCAGTACTTC. V and J are TRBV29-1 and TRBJ2-7; D ambiguous. The CDR3 length is 13 residues. Germline V lookup: CDR1 SQVTM, CDR2 ANQGSEA. Trimming pared 0 bases from V and 4 bases from J, leaving 10 bases between.

This clonotype was detected ten times or more. This chain connects TRBV5-5 to TRBJ1-1; D ambiguous. With 0 bases removed from V and 1 base from J, the gap between germline ends came to 10 bases. This CDR3 is 15 amino acids long. Germline CDR1 SGHKS, CDR2 YYEKEE (reference sequence). DNA of the CDR3: TGTGCCAGCAGCTTGGCCGTGGGAACGAACACTGAAGCTTTCTTT. This translates into CASSLAVGTNTEAFF.

This clonotype appeared once. The rearrangement links TRBV7-2 to TRBJ1-5; TRBD1 agrees at 9 bases. There are 15 residues in the CDR3. V gave up 5 bases and J gave up 7 bases; unmatched junction bases: 9. Germline V gene lookup returns CDR1 SGHTA and CDR2 FQGNSA. CDR3 region: CASSPNYRGRQPQHF. CDR3 nucleotides: TGTGCCAGCAGCCCGAACTACAGGGGGCGACAGCCCCAGCATTTT.

This clonotype was seen more than once but under ten times. V usage is TRBV4-1 and J usage is TRBJ2-1, with 7 bases matching TRBD1. Germline CDR1 reads MGHRA; CDR2 reads YSYEKL. This CDR3 spans 17 amino acids. V lost 1 base, J lost 3 bases, and 9 bases stayed unmatched. The CDR3 loop is CASSQGLRGGFYNEQFF. CDR3 bases: TGCGCCAGCAGCCAAGGGCTCCGAGGGGGCTTCTACAATGAGCAGTTCTTC.

This clonotype is labeled medium-sized (0.01 to 0.1%). The chain links TRBV13 to TRBJ1-3; TRBD1 matches at 8 bases. CDR3 length: 16 residues. The germline V gene has CDR1 PRHDT and CDR2 FYEKMQ (reference sequence). The ends lost 0 bases at V and 4 bases at J; junction bases unmatched: 5. The CDR3 DNA follows: TGTGCCAGCAGCTTAGGTCCAGACAGGGGCGGAAACACCATATATTTT. This sequence encodes CASSLGPDRGGNTIYF. The whole variable domain, filled in from reference TRBV13 and TRBJ1-3, reads AAGVIQSPRHLIKEKRETATLKCYPIPRHDTVYWYQQGPGQDPQFLISFYEKMQSDKGSIPDRFSAQQFSDYHSELNMSSLELGDSALYFCASSLGPDRGGNTIYFGEGSWLTVV.